The source of this T cell receptor (beta chain) is a study of blood T cell repertoires in COVID-19. Study summary: Donors in the United States, Italy and Spain gave samples during acute or convalescent COVID-19. T cells, B-cell-depleted T cells, or PBMCs provided the cDNA or gDNA that served as material.

This CDR3 comprises 15 residues. V shed 3 bases and J 4 bases; nucleotides not matched to a gene: 6. The germline CDR1 and CDR2 sequences are SNHLY and FYNNEI. In the original workflow: Amplification of reference gene primers was used by the study to estimate nucleated cell counts. This table comes from immunoSEQ multiplex PCR, and its TCRdb copy is limited to in-frame clones, with some not included. D and trimming were read from the DNA, whereas the V and J calls and clone size are those reported in that table. This sample has approximately 300,000 clones, with 80% to 85% found just once. This chain connects TRBV2 to TRBJ2-1; 7 bases agree with TRBD2. The TCR originated in a person aged 65 to 85 with COVID-19, enrolled during active disease. Material: peripheral blood. CDR3 residues: CASSDGSSGYNEQFF. Here the CDR3 DNA reads TGTGCCAGCAGTGATGGGTCTAGCGGTTACAATGAGCAGTTCTTC.